This T cell receptor beta chain was obtained from a study of PD-L1 blockade in urothelial cancer. The method was immunoSEQ multiplex PCR; TCRdb's version includes in-frame clones alone and lacks a portion of them. This sample has about 72,000 clones, with under 90% found just once. The CDR3 contains 18 residues. Germline loops: CDR1 SGHAT, CDR2 FQNNGV. V was shortened by 5 bases and J by 0 bases, with 17 bases between the two germline ends. Time point noted: pretreatment peripheral blood. The TCR sequence derives from a man aged 65-85 years with urothelial cancer. This chain joins TRBV11-2 and TRBJ2-6; D may be TRBD2 (6 bases). This specimen was PBMCs, taken around atezolizumab (anti-PD-L1) treatment. Here the CDR3 reads CASSPFPGLSSGANVLTF. The DNA for the CDR3 is TGTGCCAGCAGCCCATTCCCGGGACTGAGCTCTGGGGCCAACGTCCTGACTTTC.